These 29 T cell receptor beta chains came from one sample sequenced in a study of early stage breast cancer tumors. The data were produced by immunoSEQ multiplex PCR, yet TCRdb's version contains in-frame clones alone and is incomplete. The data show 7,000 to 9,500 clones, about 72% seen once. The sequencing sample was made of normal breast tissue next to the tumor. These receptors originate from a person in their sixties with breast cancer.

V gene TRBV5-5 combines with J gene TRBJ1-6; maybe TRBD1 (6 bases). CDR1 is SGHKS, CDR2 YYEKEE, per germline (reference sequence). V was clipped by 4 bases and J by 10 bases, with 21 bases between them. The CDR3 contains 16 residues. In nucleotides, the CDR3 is TGTGCCAGCAGCCGCATAACACAGGGCGGTGGGTCACCCCTCCACTTT. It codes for CASSRITQGGGSPLHF. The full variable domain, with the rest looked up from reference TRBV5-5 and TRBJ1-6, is DAGVTQSPTHLIKTRGQQVTLRCSPISGHKSVSWYQQVLGQGPQFIFQYYEKEERGRGNFPDRFSARQFPNYSSELNVNALLLGDSALYLCASSRITQGGGSPLHFGNGTRLTVT.

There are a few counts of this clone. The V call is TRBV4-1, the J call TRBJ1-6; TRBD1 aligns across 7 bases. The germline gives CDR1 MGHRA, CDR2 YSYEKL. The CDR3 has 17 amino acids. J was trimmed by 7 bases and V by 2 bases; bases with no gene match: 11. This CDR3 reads CASSQPTGNGQNSPLHF. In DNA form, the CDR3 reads TGCGCCAGCAGCCAACCGACAGGGAATGGACAAAATTCACCCCTCCACTTT.

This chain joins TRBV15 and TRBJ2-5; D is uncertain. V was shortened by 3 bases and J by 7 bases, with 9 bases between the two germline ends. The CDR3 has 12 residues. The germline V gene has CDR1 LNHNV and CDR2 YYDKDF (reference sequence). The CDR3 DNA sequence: TGTGCCACCAGCAGGGAACGGAGGACCCAGTACTTC. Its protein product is CATSRERRTQYF.

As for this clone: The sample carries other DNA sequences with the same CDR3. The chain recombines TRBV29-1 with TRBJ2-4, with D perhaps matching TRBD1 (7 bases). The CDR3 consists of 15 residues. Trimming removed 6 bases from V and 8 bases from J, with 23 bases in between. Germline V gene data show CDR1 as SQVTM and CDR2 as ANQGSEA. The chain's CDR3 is CSVENRGGGSYIQYF. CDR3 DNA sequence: TGCAGCGTGGAAAACAGGGGCGGAGGGAGTTACATTCAGTACTTC.

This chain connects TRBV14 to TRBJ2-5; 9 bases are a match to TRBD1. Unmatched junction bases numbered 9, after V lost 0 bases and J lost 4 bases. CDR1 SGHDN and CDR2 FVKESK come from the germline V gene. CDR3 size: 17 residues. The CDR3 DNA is TGTGCCAGCAGCCAAGACCGACAGGGGGGCCGGCGAGAGACCCAGTACTTC. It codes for CASSQDRQGGRRETQYF.

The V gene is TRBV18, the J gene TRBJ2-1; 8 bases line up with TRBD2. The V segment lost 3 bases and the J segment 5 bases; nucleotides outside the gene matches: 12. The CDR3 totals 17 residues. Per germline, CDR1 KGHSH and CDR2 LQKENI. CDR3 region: CASSPAGLLAGNNEQFF. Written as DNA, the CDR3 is TGTGCCAGCTCACCCGCTGGTCTGCTAGCGGGTAACAATGAGCAGTTCTTC.

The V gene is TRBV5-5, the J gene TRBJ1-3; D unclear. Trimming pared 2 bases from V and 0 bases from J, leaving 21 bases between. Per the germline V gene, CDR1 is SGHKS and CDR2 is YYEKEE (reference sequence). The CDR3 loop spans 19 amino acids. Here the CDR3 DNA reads TGTGCCAGCAGCTTACGTCTCGGGGAGCCCTCATCCTCTGGAAACACCATATATTTT. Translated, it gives CASSLRLGEPSSSGNTIYF.

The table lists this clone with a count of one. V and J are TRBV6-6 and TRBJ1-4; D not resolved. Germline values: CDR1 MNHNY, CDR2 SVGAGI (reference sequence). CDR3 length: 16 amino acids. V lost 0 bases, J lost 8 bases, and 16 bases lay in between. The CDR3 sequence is CASSYSKAGQGEKLFF. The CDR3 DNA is TGTGCCAGCAGTTACTCGAAGGCGGGCCAAGGGGAAAAACTGTTTTTT.

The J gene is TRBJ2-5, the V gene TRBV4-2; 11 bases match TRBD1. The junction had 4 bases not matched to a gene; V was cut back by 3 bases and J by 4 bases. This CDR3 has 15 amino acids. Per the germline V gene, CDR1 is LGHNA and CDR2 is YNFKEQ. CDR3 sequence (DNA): TGTGCCAGCAGCCAGGACAGGGGGCATACAGAGACCCAGTACTTC. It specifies CASSQDRGHTETQYF.

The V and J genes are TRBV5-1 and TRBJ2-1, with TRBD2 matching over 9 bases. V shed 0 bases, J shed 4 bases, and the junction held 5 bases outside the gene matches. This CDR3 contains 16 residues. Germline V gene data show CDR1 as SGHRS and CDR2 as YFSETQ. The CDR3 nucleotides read TGCGCCAGCAGCTTGGCCCCTAGCGGGGCATACAATGAGCAGTTCTTC. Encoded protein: CASSLAPSGAYNEQFF.

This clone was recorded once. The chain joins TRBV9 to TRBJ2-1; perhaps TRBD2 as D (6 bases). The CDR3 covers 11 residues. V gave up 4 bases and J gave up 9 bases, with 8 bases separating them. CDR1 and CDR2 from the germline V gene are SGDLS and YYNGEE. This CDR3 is CASSRGSEQFF. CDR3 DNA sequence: TGTGCCAGCAGCCGGGGGAGTGAGCAGTTCTTC.

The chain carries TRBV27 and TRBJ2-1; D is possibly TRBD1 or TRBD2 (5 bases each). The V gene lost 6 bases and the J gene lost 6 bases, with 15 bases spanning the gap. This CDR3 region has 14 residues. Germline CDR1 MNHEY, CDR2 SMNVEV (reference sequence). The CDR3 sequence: CASRRGAEFNEQFF. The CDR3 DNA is TGTGCCAGCAGGAGGGGCGCGGAGTTCAATGAGCAGTTCTTC.

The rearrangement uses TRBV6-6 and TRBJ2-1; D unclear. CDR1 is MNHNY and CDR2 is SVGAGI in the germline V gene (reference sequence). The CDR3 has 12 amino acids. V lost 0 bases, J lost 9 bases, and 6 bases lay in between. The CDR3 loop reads CASSYSVGEQFF. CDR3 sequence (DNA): TGTGCCAGCAGTTACTCGGTTGGTGAGCAGTTCTTC.

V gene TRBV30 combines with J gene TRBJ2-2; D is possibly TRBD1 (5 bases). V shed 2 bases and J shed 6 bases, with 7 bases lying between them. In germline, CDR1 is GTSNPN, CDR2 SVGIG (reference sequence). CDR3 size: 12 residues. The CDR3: CAWSFRAGELFF. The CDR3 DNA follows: TGTGCCTGGAGTTTCAGGGCCGGGGAGCTGTTTTTT.

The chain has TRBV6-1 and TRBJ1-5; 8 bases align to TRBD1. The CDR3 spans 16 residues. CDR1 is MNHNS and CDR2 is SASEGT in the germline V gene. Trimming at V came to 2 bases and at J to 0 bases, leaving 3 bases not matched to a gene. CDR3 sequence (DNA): TGTGCCAGCAGTGAACGGACAGGGTTTAGCAATCAGCCCCAGCATTTT. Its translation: CASSERTGFSNQPQHF.

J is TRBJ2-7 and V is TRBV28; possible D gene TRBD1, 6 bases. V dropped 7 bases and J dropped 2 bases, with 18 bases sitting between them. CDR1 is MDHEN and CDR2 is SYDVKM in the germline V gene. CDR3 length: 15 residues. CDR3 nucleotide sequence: TGTGCCAGCACCGCCCGGGGTGCAGGGGCCTACGAGCAGTACTTC. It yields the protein CASTARGAGAYEQYF. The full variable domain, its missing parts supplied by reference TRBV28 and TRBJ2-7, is DVKVTQSSRYLVKRTGEKVFLECVQDMDHENMFWYRQDPGLGLRLIYFSYDVKMKEKGDIPEGYSVSREKKERFSLILESASTNQTSMYLCASTARGAGAYEQYFGPGTRLTVT.

The CDR3 sequence is CASTTTLLMNYGYTF. The CDR3 DNA follows: TGTGCCAGCACCACGACACTATTGATGAACTATGGCTACACCTTC. The chain uses TRBV28 and TRBJ1-2, with D hard to call. Germline V CDR1 and CDR2: MDHEN, SYDVKM. V was shortened by 7 bases and J by 2 bases, with 17 bases between the two germline ends. CDR3 length: 15 amino acids.

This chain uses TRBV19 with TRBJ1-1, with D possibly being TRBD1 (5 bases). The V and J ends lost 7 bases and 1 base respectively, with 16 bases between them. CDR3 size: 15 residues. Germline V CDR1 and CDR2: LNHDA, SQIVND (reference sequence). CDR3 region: CASKLYSGGNTEAFF. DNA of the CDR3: TGTGCCAGTAAACTTTATTCTGGGGGGAACACTGAAGCTTTCTTT. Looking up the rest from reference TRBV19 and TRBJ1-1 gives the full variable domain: DGGITQSPKYLFRKEGQNVTLSCEQNLNHDAMYWYRQDPGQGLRLIYYSQIVNDFQKGDIAEGYSVSREKKESFPLTVTSAQKNPTAFYLCASKLYSGGNTEAFFGQGTRLTVV.

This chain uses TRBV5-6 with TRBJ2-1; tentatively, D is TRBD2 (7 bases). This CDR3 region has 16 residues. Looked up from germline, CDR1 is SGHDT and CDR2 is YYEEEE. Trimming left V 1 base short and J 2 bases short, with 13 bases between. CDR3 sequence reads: CASSLWGGIAYNEQFF. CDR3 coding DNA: TGTGCCAGCAGCTTGTGGGGGGGCATCGCCTACAATGAGCAGTTCTTC.

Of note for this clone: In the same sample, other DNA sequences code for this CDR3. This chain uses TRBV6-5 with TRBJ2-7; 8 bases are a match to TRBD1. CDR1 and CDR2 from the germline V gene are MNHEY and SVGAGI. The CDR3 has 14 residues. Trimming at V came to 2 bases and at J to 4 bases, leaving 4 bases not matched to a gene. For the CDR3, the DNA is TGTGCCAGCAGTTACCTCGGACAGGGTTACGAGCAGTACTTC. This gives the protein CASSYLGQGYEQYF.

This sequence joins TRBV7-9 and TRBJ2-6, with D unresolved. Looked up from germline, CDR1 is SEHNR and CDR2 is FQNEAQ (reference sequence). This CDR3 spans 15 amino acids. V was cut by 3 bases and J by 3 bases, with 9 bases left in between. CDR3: CASSLSLFGANVLTF. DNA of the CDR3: TGTGCCAGCAGCTTGTCCCTATTTGGGGCCAACGTCCTGACTTTC.

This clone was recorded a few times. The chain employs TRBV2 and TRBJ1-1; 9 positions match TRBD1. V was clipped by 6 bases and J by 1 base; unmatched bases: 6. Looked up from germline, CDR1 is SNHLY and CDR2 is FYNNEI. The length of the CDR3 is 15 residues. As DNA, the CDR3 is TGTGCCAGCAGGGGACAGGGTTTGGGGAACACTGAAGCTTTCTTT. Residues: CASRGQGLGNTEAFF. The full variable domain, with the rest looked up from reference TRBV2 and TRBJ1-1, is EPEVTQTPSHQVTQMGQEVILRCVPISNHLYFYWYRQILGQKVEFLVSFYNNEISEKSEIFDDQFSVERPDGSNFTLKIRSTKLEDSAMYFCASRGQGLGNTEAFFGQGTRLTVV.

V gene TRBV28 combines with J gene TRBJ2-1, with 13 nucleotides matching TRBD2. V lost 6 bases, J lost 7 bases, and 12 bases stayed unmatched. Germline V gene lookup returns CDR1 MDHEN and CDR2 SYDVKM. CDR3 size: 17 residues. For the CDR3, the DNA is TGTGCCAGCAGCCTTGGACTAGCGGGAGCCGCTGTGAATGAGCAGTTCTTC. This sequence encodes CASSLGLAGAAVNEQFF.

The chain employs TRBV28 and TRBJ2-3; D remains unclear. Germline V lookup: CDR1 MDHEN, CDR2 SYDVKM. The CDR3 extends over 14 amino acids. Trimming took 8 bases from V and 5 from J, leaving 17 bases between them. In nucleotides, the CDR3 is TGTGCCAGCGTTGTTGCTGCAAGGGTAGATACGCAGTATTTT. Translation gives CASVVAARVDTQYF.

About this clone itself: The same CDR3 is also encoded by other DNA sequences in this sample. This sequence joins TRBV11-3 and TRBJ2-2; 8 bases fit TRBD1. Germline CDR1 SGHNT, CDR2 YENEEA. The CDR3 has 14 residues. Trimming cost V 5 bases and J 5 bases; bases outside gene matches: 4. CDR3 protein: CASSRDRGTGELFF. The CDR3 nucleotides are TGTGCCAGCAGCCGTGACAGGGGAACCGGGGAGCTGTTTTTT.

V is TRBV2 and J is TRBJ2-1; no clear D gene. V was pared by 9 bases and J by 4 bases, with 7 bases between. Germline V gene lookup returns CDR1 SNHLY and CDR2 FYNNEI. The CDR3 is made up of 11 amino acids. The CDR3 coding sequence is TGTGCCAGTACCGATTACAATGAGCAGTTCTTC. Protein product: CASTDYNEQFF.

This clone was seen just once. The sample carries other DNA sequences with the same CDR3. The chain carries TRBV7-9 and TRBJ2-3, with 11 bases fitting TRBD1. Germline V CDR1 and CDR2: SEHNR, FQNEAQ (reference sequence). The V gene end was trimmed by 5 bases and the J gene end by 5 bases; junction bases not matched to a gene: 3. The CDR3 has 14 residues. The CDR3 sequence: CASSLGTGGDTQYF. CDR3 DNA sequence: TGTGCCAGCAGCCTCGGGACAGGGGGAGATACGCAGTATTTT.

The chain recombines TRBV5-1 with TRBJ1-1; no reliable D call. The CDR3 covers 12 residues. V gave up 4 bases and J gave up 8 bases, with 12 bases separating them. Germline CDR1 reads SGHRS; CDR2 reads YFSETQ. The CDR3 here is CASSGTDLEAFF. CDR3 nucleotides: TGCGCCAGCAGCGGCACGGACCTGGAAGCTTTCTTT.

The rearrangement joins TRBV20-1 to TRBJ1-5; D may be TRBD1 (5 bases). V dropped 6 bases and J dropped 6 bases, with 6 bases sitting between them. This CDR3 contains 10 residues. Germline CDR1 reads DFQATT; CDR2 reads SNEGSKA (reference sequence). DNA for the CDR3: TGCAGTGCAGGGGTTCAGCCCCAGCATTTT. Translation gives CSAGVQPQHF.